Each of the 5 T cell receptor beta chains below was sequenced from the same sample in a study of cytomegalovirus exposure and HLA in healthy donors. Vbeta (60) and Jbeta (13) primers were used in the PCR. Using immunoSEQ multiplex PCR, the repertoire was profiled, and TCRdb retains in-frame clones only, with some absent. The repertoire includes about 89,000 clones, about 80% of them detected once, and over 9.5% sits in the top ten. The sequenced sample was PBMCs. The receptor set was obtained from a man aged 30-40 years in good health and CMV-seropositive.

CDR3 nucleotide sequence: TGTGCCAGCAGCTTAGTGTTGGGGCACCCTAACTATGGCTACACCTTC. Translated: CASSLVLGHPNYGYTF. This chain connects TRBV7-8 to TRBJ1-2, with D possibly being TRBD1 (5 bases). Per germline, CDR1 SGHVS and CDR2 FQNEAQ. This CDR3 is 16 amino acids long. Between the trimmed V and J ends, which lost 1 base and 0 bases, there was a span of 12 bases.

The J gene is TRBJ2-7, the V gene TRBV29-1, with 9 bases lining up with TRBD1. V lost 7 bases, J lost 2 bases, and 3 bases stayed unmatched. The CDR3 length is 12 residues. Germline V gives CDR1 SQVTM, CDR2 ANQGSEA. DNA of the CDR3: TGCAGCGCCCGGGACAGGGCCTACGAGCAGTACTTC. Its protein is CSARDRAYEQYF.

V gene TRBV5-6 combines with J gene TRBJ1-1; D may be TRBD1 (5 bases). V gave up 3 bases and J gave up 8 bases, with 8 bases separating them. The CDR3 contains 11 residues. Germline CDR1 and CDR2: SGHDT and YYEEEE. CDR3 DNA: TGTGCCAGCAGCTCGGGGGGGGAAGCTTTCTTT. Translated: CASSSGGEAFF. The variable domain in full, completed from reference TRBV5-6 and TRBJ1-1, reads DAGVTQSPTHLIKTRGQQVTLRCSPKSGHDTVSWYQQALGQGPQFIFQYYEEEERQRGNFPDRFSGHQFPNYSSELNVNALLLGDSALYLCASSSGGEAFFGQGTRLTVV.

Note on this clone: Relative to the germline gene, one junction end is altered; a read error may explain this. Other DNA variants within this sample encode the same CDR3. The CDR3 DNA follows: TGCGCCAGCAGCCAAGTGGCGGGCGCGCTTGGAAATACCATATATTTT. This encodes CASSQVAGALGNTIYF. The chain uses TRBV4-3 and TRBJ1-3; D is uncertain. This CDR3 spans 16 amino acids. Germline V gives CDR1 LGHNA, CDR2 YSLEER.

The table lists this clone with a few counts. V usage is TRBV4-3 and J usage is TRBJ1-5; D is possibly TRBD1 (6 bases). The germline CDR1 and CDR2 sequences are LGHNA and YSLEER. Trimming cost V 5 bases and J 5 bases, with 16 bases left between them. The CDR3 has 15 amino acids. The CDR3 region is CASSAQTGTYQPQHF. The CDR3 DNA follows: TGCGCCAGCAGCGCCCAAACAGGGACGTATCAGCCCCAGCATTTT.